What follows are 9 T cell receptor beta chains derived from one specimen sequenced in a study of blood T cell repertoires in COVID-19. Data came from immunoSEQ multiplex PCR; TCRdb stores just in-frame clones and leaves some out. The table records roughly 40,000 clones, 76% of them present only once. Sequences were obtained from peripheral blood. The receptors were sampled from a man older than 75 with acute or convalescent COVID-19.

The V and J genes are TRBV30 and TRBJ1-6; tentative D call: TRBD1 (5 bases). The length of the CDR3 is 15 residues. The germline CDR1 and CDR2 sequences are GTSNPN and SVGIG (reference sequence). The V and J ends lost 0 bases and 10 bases respectively, with 16 bases between them. The CDR3 loop is CAWSVFPGNRSPLHF. CDR3 sequence (DNA): TGTGCCTGGAGTGTTTTCCCAGGGAATCGATCACCCCTCCACTTT.

The table lists this clone with a few counts. The chain recombines TRBV7-2 with TRBJ2-7; a weak D match, TRBD1 (6 bases). Deletions cut 5 bases from V and 2 bases from J, with 19 bases between. CDR1 SGHTA and CDR2 FQGNSA come from the germline V gene. CDR3 size: 16 residues. The CDR3 protein is CASSGNRDTRAYEQYF. The DNA of the CDR3 is TGTGCCAGCAGCGGTAACCGGGACACCAGAGCCTACGAGCAGTACTTC.

The chain joins TRBV11-1 to TRBJ2-7, with 9 positions matching TRBD2. This CDR3 is 16 amino acids long. V shed 1 base, J shed 7 bases, and the junction held 11 bases outside the gene matches. CDR1 and CDR2 from the germline V gene are SGHAT and FQDESV (reference sequence). The CDR3 sequence is CASSLVLRAGGGEQYF. The CDR3 nucleotides read TGTGCCAGCAGCTTAGTGTTGCGAGCGGGAGGAGGTGAGCAGTACTTC.

The chain has TRBV6-5 and TRBJ2-1, with TRBD2 matching over 8 bases. The CDR3 totals 14 residues. J lost 7 bases, V lost 6 bases, and 8 bases had no gene match. Germline CDR1 MNHEY, CDR2 SVGAGI. Written as DNA, the CDR3 is TGTGCCAGCAGGCCGGGACTAGATTCGAATGAGCAGTTCTTC. It translates to CASRPGLDSNEQFF.

This clone was seen a few times. Sequence at one end of the junction differs from germline and may be a read error. V gene TRBV7-7 combines with J gene TRBJ2-1; the D is unclear. This CDR3 comprises 17 residues. In germline, CDR1 is SSHAT, CDR2 FNYEAQ (reference sequence). CDR3 sequence reads: CASSSAVDPHSYNEQFF. CDR3 DNA sequence: TGTGCTAGCAGCTCCGCGGTGGATCCGCATTCCTACAATGAGCAGTTCTTC.

V is TRBV10-1 and J is TRBJ2-1; no firm D call. V was shortened by 1 base and J by 1 base, with 8 bases between the two germline ends. CDR3 length: 15 amino acids. Looked up from germline, CDR1 is WNHNN and CDR2 is SYGVQD (reference sequence). The CDR3 sequence: CASSECLESYNEQFF. The CDR3 DNA follows: TGCGCCAGCAGTGAGTGTCTAGAGTCCTACAATGAGCAGTTCTTC.

The J gene is TRBJ2-2, the V gene TRBV27; D perhaps matches TRBD1 (6 bases). The germline V and J ends were trimmed by 3 bases and 4 bases, with 9 bases remaining between them. The CDR3 spans 14 residues. The germline V gene encodes CDR1 MNHEY and CDR2 SMNVEV (reference sequence). The CDR3 is CASSLEGGTGELFF. The CDR3 DNA is TGTGCCAGCAGTTTGGAAGGGGGCACCGGGGAGCTGTTTTTT.

The chain uses TRBV7-9 and TRBJ2-2; 7 bases map to TRBD1. This CDR3 is built from 14 residues. J was trimmed by 2 bases and V by 5 bases; bases with no gene match: 2. In germline, CDR1 is SEHNR, CDR2 FQNEAQ (reference sequence). In DNA, the CDR3 is TGTGCCAGCAGCAGGGACAGAAACACCGGGGAGCTGTTTTTT. This gives the protein CASSRDRNTGELFF.

The chain carries TRBV19 and TRBJ2-7; 9 bases match TRBD1. CDR1 is LNHDA, CDR2 SQIVND, per germline (reference sequence). CDR3 length equals 14 residues. J was trimmed by 4 bases and V by 6 bases; bases with no gene match: 7. In nucleotides, the CDR3 is TGTGCCAGTAGCCGCCGGGACAGGGAATACGAGCAGTACTTC. Translating gives CASSRRDREYEQYF. The full variable domain, completed using reference TRBV19 and TRBJ2-7, is DGGITQSPKYLFRKEGQNVTLSCEQNLNHDAMYWYRQDPGQGLRLIYYSQIVNDFQKGDIAEGYSVSREKKESFPLTVTSAQKNPTAFYLCASSRRDREYEQYFGPGTRLTVT.